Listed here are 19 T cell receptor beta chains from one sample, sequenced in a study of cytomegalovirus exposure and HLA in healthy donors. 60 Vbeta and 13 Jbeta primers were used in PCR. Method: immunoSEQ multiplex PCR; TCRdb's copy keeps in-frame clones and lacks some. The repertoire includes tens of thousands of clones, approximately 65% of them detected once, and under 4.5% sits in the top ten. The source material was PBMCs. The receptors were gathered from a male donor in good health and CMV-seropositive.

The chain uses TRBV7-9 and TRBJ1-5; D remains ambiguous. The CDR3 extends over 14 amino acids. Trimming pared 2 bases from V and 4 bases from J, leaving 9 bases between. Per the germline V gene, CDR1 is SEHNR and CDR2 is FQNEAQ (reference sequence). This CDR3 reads CASSLRGSNQPQHF. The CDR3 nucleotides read TGTGCCAGCAGCTTAAGAGGCAGTAATCAGCCCCAGCATTTT.

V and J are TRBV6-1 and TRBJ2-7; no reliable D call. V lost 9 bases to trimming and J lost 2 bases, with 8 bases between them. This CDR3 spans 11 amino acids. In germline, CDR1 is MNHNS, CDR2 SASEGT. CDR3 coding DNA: TGTGCCAGGACCCGGGCCTACGAGCAGTACTTC. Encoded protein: CARTRAYEQYF.

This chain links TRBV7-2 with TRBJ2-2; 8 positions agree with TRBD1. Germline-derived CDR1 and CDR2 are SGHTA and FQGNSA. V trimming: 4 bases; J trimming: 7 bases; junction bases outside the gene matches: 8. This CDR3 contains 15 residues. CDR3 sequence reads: CASSSRTGRIGELFF. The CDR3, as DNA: TGTGCCAGCAGCTCACGGACAGGGAGGATCGGGGAGCTGTTTTTT.

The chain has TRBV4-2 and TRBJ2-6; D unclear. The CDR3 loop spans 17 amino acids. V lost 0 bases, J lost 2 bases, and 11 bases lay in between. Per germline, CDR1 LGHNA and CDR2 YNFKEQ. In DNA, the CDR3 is TGTGCCAGCAGCCAAGAGGGCTCCTCTGCTGGGGCCAACGTCCTGACTTTC. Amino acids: CASSQEGSSAGANVLTF.

CDR3 region: CASSEARLIGSEAFF. CDR3 DNA: TGTGCCAGCAGTGAAGCGAGGTTGATTGGGTCTGAAGCTTTCTTT. The rearrangement uses TRBV2 and TRBJ1-1; D remains ambiguous. The CDR3 length is 15 residues. Trimming stripped 0 bases from V and 6 bases from J, with 14 bases between. Germline assignment: CDR1 SNHLY and CDR2 FYNNEI. Variable domain in full (rest from reference TRBV2 and TRBJ1-1): EPEVTQTPSHQVTQMGQEVILRCVPISNHLYFYWYRQILGQKVEFLVSFYNNEISEKSEIFDDQFSVERPDGSNFTLKIRSTKLEDSAMYFCASSEARLIGSEAFFGQGTRLTVV.

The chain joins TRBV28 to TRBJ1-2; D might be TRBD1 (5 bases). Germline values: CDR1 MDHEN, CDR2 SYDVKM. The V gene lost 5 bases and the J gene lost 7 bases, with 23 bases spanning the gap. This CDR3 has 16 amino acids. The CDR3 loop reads CASSLGWGGEIGGYTF. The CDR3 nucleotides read TGTGCCAGCAGTCTAGGGTGGGGAGGGGAAATTGGTGGCTACACCTTC.

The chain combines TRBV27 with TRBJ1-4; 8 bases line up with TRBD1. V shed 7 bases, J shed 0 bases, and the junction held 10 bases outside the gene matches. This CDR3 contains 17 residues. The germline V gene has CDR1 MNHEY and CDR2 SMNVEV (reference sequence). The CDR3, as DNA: TGTGCCAGCAAGGCCGCCCAGGGGGCCTCAACTAATGAAAAACTGTTTTTT. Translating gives CASKAAQGASTNEKLFF.

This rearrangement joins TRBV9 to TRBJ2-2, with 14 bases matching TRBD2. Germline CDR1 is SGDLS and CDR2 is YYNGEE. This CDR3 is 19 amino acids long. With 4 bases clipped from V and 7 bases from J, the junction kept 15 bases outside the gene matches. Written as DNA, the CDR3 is TGTGCCAGCAGCCCTAGCGGGCGACTAGCGGGGGGGCAGGTCGGGGAGCTGTTTTTT. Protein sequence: CASSPSGRLAGGQVGELFF.

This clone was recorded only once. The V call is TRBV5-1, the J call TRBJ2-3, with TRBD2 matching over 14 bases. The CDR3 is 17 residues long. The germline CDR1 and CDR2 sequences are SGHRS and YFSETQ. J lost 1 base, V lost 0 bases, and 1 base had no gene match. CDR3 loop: CASSLAGLAGGTDTQYF. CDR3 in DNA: TGCGCCAGCAGCTTGGCGGGACTAGCGGGGGGCACAGATACGCAGTATTTT.

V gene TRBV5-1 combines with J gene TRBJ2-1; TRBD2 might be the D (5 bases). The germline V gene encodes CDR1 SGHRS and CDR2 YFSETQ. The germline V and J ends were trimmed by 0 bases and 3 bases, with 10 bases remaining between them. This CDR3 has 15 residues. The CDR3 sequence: CASSLAAGFYNEQFF. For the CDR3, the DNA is TGCGCCAGCAGCTTGGCCGCGGGTTTCTACAATGAGCAGTTCTTC.

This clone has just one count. CDR3 in DNA: TGCAGCACAAAGGGAGGCGAGCAGTTCTTC. Protein sequence: CSTKGGEQFF. The chain is built from TRBV29-1 and TRBJ2-1; D may be TRBD2 (6 bases). This CDR3 spans 10 amino acids. The germline V and J ends were trimmed by 8 bases and 10 bases, with 12 bases remaining between them. Germline V CDR1 and CDR2: SQVTM, ANQGSEA.

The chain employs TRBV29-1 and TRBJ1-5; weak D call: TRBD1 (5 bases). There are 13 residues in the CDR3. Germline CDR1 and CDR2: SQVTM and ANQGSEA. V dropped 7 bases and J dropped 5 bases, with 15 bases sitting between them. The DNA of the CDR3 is TGCAGCGCTACAGGAACGGTTGATCAGCCCCAGCATTTT. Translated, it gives CSATGTVDQPQHF. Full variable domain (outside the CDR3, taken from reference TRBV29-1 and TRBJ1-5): SAVISQKPSRDICQRGTSLTIQCQVDSQVTMMFWYRQQPGQSLTLIATANQGSEATYESGFVIDKFPISRPNLTFSTLTVSNMSPEDSSIYLCSATGTVDQPQHFGDGTRLSIL.

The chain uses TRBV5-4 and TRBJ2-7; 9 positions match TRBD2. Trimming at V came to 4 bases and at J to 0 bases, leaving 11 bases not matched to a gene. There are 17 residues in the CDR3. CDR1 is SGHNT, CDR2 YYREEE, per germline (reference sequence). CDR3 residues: CASSDGLARTNSYEQYF. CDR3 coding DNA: TGTGCCAGCAGCGATGGACTAGCGAGAACGAACTCCTACGAGCAGTACTTC.

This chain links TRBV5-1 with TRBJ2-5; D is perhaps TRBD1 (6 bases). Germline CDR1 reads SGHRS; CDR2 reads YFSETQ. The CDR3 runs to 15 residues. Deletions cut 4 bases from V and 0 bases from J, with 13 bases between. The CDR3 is CASSPDRLYQETQYF. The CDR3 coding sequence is TGCGCCAGCAGCCCCGACAGGTTGTACCAAGAGACCCAGTACTTC.

The CDR3 DNA sequence: TGTGCCAGCAGTGGCTGGACAGGGGAAGCCTACGAGCAGTACTTC. As protein: CASSGWTGEAYEQYF. The genes are TRBV6-1 and TRBJ2-7, with 9 bases aligning to TRBD1. CDR3 size: 15 residues. After removal of 4 bases from V and 2 bases from J, the junction contained 6 bases not matched to a gene. Per the germline V gene, CDR1 is MNHNS and CDR2 is SASEGT.

The DNA for the CDR3 is TGTGCCAGCAGTGAATTGGGAGAAAGGCTGTTTTTT. Its translation is CASSELGERLFF. The rearrangement links TRBV6-1 to TRBJ1-4; D gene uncertain. CDR3 size: 12 residues. The germline V gene encodes CDR1 MNHNS and CDR2 SASEGT. V lost 2 bases and J 14 bases, leaving 12 bases between the germline ends.

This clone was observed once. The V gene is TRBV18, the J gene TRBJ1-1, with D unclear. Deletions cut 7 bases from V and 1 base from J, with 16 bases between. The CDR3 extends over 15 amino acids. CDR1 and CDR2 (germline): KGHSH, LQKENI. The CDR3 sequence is CASYLYEGGNTEAFF. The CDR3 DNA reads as TGTGCCAGCTACCTGTACGAGGGAGGGAACACTGAAGCTTTCTTT.

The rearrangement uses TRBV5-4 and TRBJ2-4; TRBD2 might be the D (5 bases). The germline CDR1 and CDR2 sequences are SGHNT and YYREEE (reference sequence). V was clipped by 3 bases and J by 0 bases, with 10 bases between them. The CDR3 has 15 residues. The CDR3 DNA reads TGTGCCAGCAGCTCGGTCGGGGTAGCCAAAAACATTCAGTACTTC. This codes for CASSSVGVAKNIQYF.

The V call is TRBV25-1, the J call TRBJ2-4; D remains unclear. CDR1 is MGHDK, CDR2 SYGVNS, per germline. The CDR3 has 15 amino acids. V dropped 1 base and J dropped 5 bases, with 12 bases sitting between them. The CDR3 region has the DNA TGTGCCAGCAGTGAATCTACCAGCGAACAAAACATTCAGTACTTC. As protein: CASSESTSEQNIQYF.